These 7 T cell receptor beta chains originate from one sample sequenced in a study of T cell responses to AZD1222 COVID-19 vaccine. Sequenced by immunoSEQ multiplex PCR; TCRdb stores in-frame clones only, minus some. The sample lists over 110,000 clones, 92% occurring once. This specimen was peripheral blood, taken 28 days after the second AZD1222 dose. The receptors stem from an adult who received the AZD1222 COVID-19 vaccine.

The rearrangement links TRBV6-2 or TRBV6-3 to TRBJ2-1; TRBD2 matches 11 bases. CDR3 length equals 20 residues. Germline V gives CDR1 MNHEY, CDR2 SVGEGT. J was trimmed by 3 bases and V by 5 bases; bases with no gene match: 18. The CDR3 is CASSPHLAGGLNGGYNEQFF. The CDR3 bases are TGTGCCAGCAGTCCCCACCTAGCGGGGGGTCTAAATGGAGGCTACAATGAGCAGTTCTTC.

V is TRBV7-2 and J is TRBJ1-2; D may be TRBD1 (5 bases). CDR3 size: 15 residues. Between the trimmed V and J ends, which lost 0 bases and 8 bases, there was a span of 16 bases. Germline CDR1 and CDR2: SGHTA and FQGNSA. The CDR3 here is CASSLALTASEGYTF. DNA of the CDR3: TGTGCCAGCAGCTTAGCGCTGACAGCCTCTGAGGGCTACACCTTC. Variable domain in full (rest from reference TRBV7-2 and TRBJ1-2): GAGVSQSPSNKVTEKGKDVELRCDPISGHTALYWYRQSLGQGLEFLIYFQGNSAPDKSGLPSDRFSAERTGGSVSTLTIQRTQQEDSAVYLCASSLALTASEGYTFGSGTRLTVV.

V usage is TRBV9 and J usage is TRBJ2-1, with D maybe TRBD1 (5 bases). Germline assignment: CDR1 SGDLS and CDR2 YYNGEE. The CDR3 contains 14 residues. Trimming shortened V by 0 bases and J by 6 bases, and 10 bases separated the two germline ends. In DNA, the CDR3 is TGTGCCAGCAGCGTAGGGGCAGGGATCAATGAGCAGTTCTTC. Its protein is CASSVGAGINEQFF. Supplemented by reference TRBV9 and TRBJ2-1, the full variable domain reads DSGVTQTPKHLITATGQRVTLRCSPRSGDLSVYWYQQSLDQGLQFLIQYYNGEERAKGNILERFSAQQFPDLHSELNLSSLELGDSALYFCASSVGAGINEQFFGPGTRLTVL.

A few counts support this clone. The chain combines TRBV6-5 with TRBJ1-1; no reliable D call. The germline CDR1 and CDR2 sequences are MNHEY and SVGAGI. The CDR3 extends over 13 amino acids. V was pared by 1 base and J by 3 bases, with 6 bases between. CDR3 sequence reads: CASSYFGDTEAFF. The CDR3, as DNA: TGTGCCAGCAGTTACTTCGGGGACACTGAAGCTTTCTTT.

In its sample, this clone was seen once. The CDR3 bases are TGCAGCGTTGAAGAAGCCACAGATACGCAGTATTTT. It encodes CSVEEATDTQYF. The chain employs TRBV29-1 and TRBJ2-3; no clear D. The CDR3 has 12 amino acids. The germline gives CDR1 SQVTM, CDR2 ANQGSEA. V dropped 0 bases and J dropped 2 bases, with 3 bases sitting between them.

This clone has only a few counts. V usage is TRBV27 and J usage is TRBJ2-7; D may be TRBD2 (7 bases). Germline CDR1 reads MNHEY; CDR2 reads SMNVEV (reference sequence). The length of the CDR3 is 14 residues. With 6 bases removed from V and 7 bases from J, the gap between germline ends came to 19 bases. The CDR3 nucleotides read TGTGCCAGCAGGCCTGGACCGGGGGGCTATGAGCAGTACTTC. Its translation is CASRPGPGGYEQYF.

This sequence joins TRBV5-4 and TRBJ2-1; possibly TRBD1 for D (5 bases). V lost 2 bases, J lost 8 bases, and 11 bases lay in between. CDR3 size: 13 residues. The germline V gene has CDR1 SGHNT and CDR2 YYREEE (reference sequence). The CDR3 loop is CASSLGGADEQFF. CDR3 coding DNA: TGTGCCAGCAGCTTAGGTGGGGCTGATGAGCAGTTCTTC.